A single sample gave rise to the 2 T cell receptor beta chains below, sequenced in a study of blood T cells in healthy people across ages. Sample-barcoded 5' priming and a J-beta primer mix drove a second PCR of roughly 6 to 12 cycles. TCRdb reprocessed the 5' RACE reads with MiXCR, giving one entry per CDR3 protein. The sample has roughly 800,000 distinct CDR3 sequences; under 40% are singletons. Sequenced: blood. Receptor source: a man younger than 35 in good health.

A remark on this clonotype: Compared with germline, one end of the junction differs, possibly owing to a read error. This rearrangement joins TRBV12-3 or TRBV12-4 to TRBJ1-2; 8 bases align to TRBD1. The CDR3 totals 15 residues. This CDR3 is CVSSLGIQGERGYTF. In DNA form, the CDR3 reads TGTGTCAGCAGTTTAGGGATACAGGGGGAGCGTGGCTACACCTTC.

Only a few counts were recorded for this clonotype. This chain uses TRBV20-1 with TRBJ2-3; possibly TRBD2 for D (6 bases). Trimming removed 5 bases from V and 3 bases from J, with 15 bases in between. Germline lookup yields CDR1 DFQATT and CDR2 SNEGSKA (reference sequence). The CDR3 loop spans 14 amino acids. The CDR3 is CSAQAAGLTDTQYF. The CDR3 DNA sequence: TGCAGTGCTCAAGCGGCGGGGTTGACAGATACGCAGTATTTT.